Below are 28 T cell receptor beta chains sequenced from a single sample in a study of cytomegalovirus exposure and HLA in healthy donors. Amplification used 60 Vbeta primers and 13 Jbeta primers. TCRdb's copy holds only in-frame clones and misses some; the assay was immunoSEQ multiplex PCR. Of 95,000 to 150,000 clones in the sample, around 78% are singletons; the top ten hold 3% to 4.5%. Sequencing was done on a sample of PBMCs. The receptors originated from a man aged 40-49 years in good health and CMV-seronegative.

In this sample, this clone turned up once. The V and J genes are TRBV6-1 and TRBJ1-2; 9 nucleotides match TRBD1. The CDR3 covers 14 residues. The germline V gene has CDR1 MNHNS and CDR2 SASEGT. J gave up 5 bases and V 6 bases, and 7 bases lay outside the gene matches. DNA for the CDR3: TGTGCCAGCAGACCGACAGGGGGTTTATATGGCTACACCTTC. Protein product: CASRPTGGLYGYTF.

This chain uses TRBV7-6 with TRBJ2-1; 10 nucleotides line up with TRBD2. The CDR3 runs to 14 residues. Germline V gives CDR1 SGHVS, CDR2 FNYEAQ. Trimming took 4 bases from V and 5 from J; bases not matched to a gene: 2. CDR3 nucleotide sequence: TGTGCCAGCAGCTCTAGCGGGGGAGACAATGAGCAGTTCTTC. Protein product: CASSSSGGDNEQFF. Complete variable domain (other parts from reference TRBV7-6 and TRBJ2-1): GAGVSQSPRYKVTKRGQDVALRCDPISGHVSLYWYRQALGQGPEFLTYFNYEAQQDKSGLPNDRFSAERPEGSISTLTIQRTEQRDSAMYRCASSSSGGDNEQFFGPGTRLTVL.

This chain links TRBV28 with TRBJ1-2; 10 bases align to TRBD1. The length of the CDR3 is 15 residues. CDR1 is MDHEN, CDR2 SYDVKM, per germline. V lost 6 bases to trimming and J lost 8 bases; unmatched junction nucleotides: 12. CDR3 loop: CASRTGTGEGYGYTF. Here the CDR3 DNA reads TGTGCCAGCAGGACCGGGACAGGGGAGGGCTACGGCTACACCTTC.

The chain combines TRBV5-1 with TRBJ2-7; no clear D gene. CDR3 length: 13 residues. Deletions cut 4 bases from V and 7 bases from J, with 15 bases between. The germline gives CDR1 SGHRS, CDR2 YFSETQ. The CDR3 here is CASSPDWVGEQYF. CDR3 DNA: TGCGCCAGCAGCCCCGACTGGGTTGGAGAGCAGTACTTC.

The V call is TRBV19, the J call TRBJ1-5; the D is unclear. The CDR3 has 15 residues. Trimming removed 0 bases from V and 7 bases from J, with 13 bases in between. The germline V gene has CDR1 LNHDA and CDR2 SQIVND (reference sequence). CDR3 residues: CASSIDIRETQPQHF. CDR3 nucleotides: TGTGCCAGTAGTATAGATATCCGGGAAACCCAGCCCCAGCATTTT.

The chain recombines TRBV19 with TRBJ2-5; D remains unclear. The ends were cut back, 6 bases at V and 7 bases at J, with 15 bases in the middle. Germline V CDR1 and CDR2: LNHDA, SQIVND (reference sequence). CDR3 length: 13 residues. CDR3 DNA sequence: TGTGCCAGTAGACCCGGCGGAATAGGGACCCAGTACTTC. Protein product: CASRPGGIGTQYF.

This chain connects TRBV5-6 to TRBJ2-5, with D perhaps TRBD2 (6 bases). CDR3 length equals 14 residues. V gave up 10 bases and J gave up 5 bases, with 21 bases separating them. Germline CDR1 reads SGHDT; CDR2 reads YYEEEE. The CDR3: CASSLWTGRETQYF. In DNA form, the CDR3 reads TGTGCCTCGAGCTTATGGACTGGGAGGGAGACCCAGTACTTC. Together with reference TRBV5-6 and TRBJ2-5, the CDR3 gives the full variable domain: DAGVTQSPTHLIKTRGQQVTLRCSPKSGHDTVSWYQQALGQGPQFIFQYYEEEERQRGNFPDRFSGHQFPNYSSELNVNALLLGDSALYLCASSLWTGRETQYFGPGTRLLVL.

The chain couples TRBV15 to TRBJ1-5; the D gene is possibly TRBD1 (6 bases). The CDR3 totals 15 residues. Per the germline V gene, CDR1 is LNHNV and CDR2 is YYDKDF (reference sequence). Trimming shortened V by 10 bases and J by 0 bases, and 16 bases separated the two germline ends. The CDR3 loop is CASREGGGSNQPQHF. CDR3 nucleotide sequence: TGTGCCAGCCGGGAGGGAGGGGGTAGCAATCAGCCCCAGCATTTT.

This chain connects TRBV5-1 to TRBJ2-7; possible D gene TRBD1, 5 bases. V dropped 4 bases and J dropped 3 bases, with 17 bases sitting between them. There are 15 residues in the CDR3. CDR1 is SGHRS, CDR2 YFSETQ, per germline. The CDR3 loop reads CASSQDTYMYYEQYF. The CDR3 coding sequence is TGCGCCAGCAGCCAGGACACGTACATGTACTACGAGCAGTACTTC.

V is TRBV6-5 and J is TRBJ1-5; D ambiguous. The CDR3 extends over 15 amino acids. CDR1 is MNHEY and CDR2 is SVGAGI in the germline V gene. The V gene lost 0 bases and the J gene lost 4 bases, with 10 bases spanning the gap. The CDR3 DNA reads TGTGCCAGCAGTTACTCGTCGTTAAATAATCAGCCCCAGCATTTT. Its translation: CASSYSSLNNQPQHF.

The chain carries TRBV11-2 and TRBJ2-6; 8 bases match TRBD1. Trimming removed 4 bases from V and 1 base from J; junction bases left unmatched: 9. This CDR3 spans 18 amino acids. Looked up from germline, CDR1 is SGHAT and CDR2 is FQNNGV. The CDR3 sequence is CASSYGQGVSSGANVLTF. DNA of the CDR3: TGTGCCAGCAGCTACGGACAGGGAGTCTCTTCTGGGGCCAACGTCCTGACTTTC.

This chain links TRBV5-4 with TRBJ1-1; 12 bases are shared with TRBD1. The trim removed 5 bases at V and 4 bases at J, leaving 6 bases unmatched. The length of the CDR3 is 15 residues. CDR1 SGHNT and CDR2 YYREEE come from the germline V gene (reference sequence). The CDR3 reads CASSPGTGGGTEAFF. DNA for the CDR3: TGTGCCAGCAGTCCCGGGACAGGGGGCGGCACTGAAGCTTTCTTT.

This chain links TRBV6-1 with TRBJ2-2, with D perhaps TRBD1 (5 bases). V shed 6 bases and J shed 4 bases, with 15 bases lying between them. The CDR3 extends over 15 amino acids. The germline V gene has CDR1 MNHNS and CDR2 SASEGT. The CDR3 spells CASRGSGLGTGELFF. The CDR3 DNA reads TGTGCCAGCAGAGGGTCAGGGTTAGGCACCGGGGAGCTGTTTTTT.

This chain joins TRBV7-9 and TRBJ1-3; no firm D call. Germline values: CDR1 SEHNR, CDR2 FQNEAQ (reference sequence). The CDR3 spans 14 residues. The V end was cut by 5 bases, the J end by 0 bases, with 8 bases between. The CDR3 loop is CASSPFSSGNTIYF. The DNA of the CDR3 is TGTGCCAGCAGCCCATTTAGCTCTGGAAACACCATATATTTT.

The rearrangement links TRBV18 to TRBJ1-4, with 7 nucleotides matching TRBD1. V dropped 4 bases and J dropped 8; count of bases not matched to a gene: 7. This CDR3 comprises 14 residues. Germline-derived CDR1 and CDR2 are KGHSH and LQKENI. In DNA, the CDR3 is TGTGCCAGCTCACAAGACAGGGTCGTCGAAAAACTGTTTTTT. Protein sequence: CASSQDRVVEKLFF.

The chain uses TRBV5-6 and TRBJ1-5; D gene unclear. The CDR3 covers 15 residues. V gave up 2 bases and J gave up 0 bases, with 9 bases separating them. CDR1 and CDR2 from the germline V gene are SGHDT and YYEEEE. The CDR3 spells CASSLLRNSNQPQHF. DNA of the CDR3: TGTGCCAGCAGCTTACTTCGAAATAGCAATCAGCCCCAGCATTTT.

This clone showed up just once. This same CDR3 is encoded by further DNA sequences in the sample. V gene TRBV28 combines with J gene TRBJ1-1; 7 bases fit TRBD1. Losses at the gene ends were 5 bases for V and 1 base for J; bases not matched to a gene: 4. Germline lookup yields CDR1 MDHEN and CDR2 SYDVKM. The CDR3 length is 14 residues. The CDR3 protein is CASSPDRENTEAFF. CDR3 bases: TGTGCCAGCAGTCCCGACAGGGAGAACACTGAAGCTTTCTTT. Full variable domain (missing parts from reference TRBV28 and TRBJ1-1): DVKVTQSSRYLVKRTGEKVFLECVQDMDHENMFWYRQDPGLGLRLIYFSYDVKMKEKGDIPEGYSVSREKKERFSLILESASTNQTSMYLCASSPDRENTEAFFGQGTRLTVV.

The V call is TRBV7-3, the J call TRBJ1-1; D ambiguous. Trimming pared 5 bases from V and 2 bases from J, leaving 3 bases between. Germline V lookup: CDR1 SGHTA, CDR2 FQGTGA. The CDR3 contains 11 residues. The CDR3 loop reads CASSQNTEAFF. DNA for the CDR3: TGTGCCAGCAGCCAAAACACTGAAGCTTTCTTT.

The chain has TRBV2 and TRBJ2-3, with D perhaps matching TRBD2 (5 bases). Per the germline V gene, CDR1 is SNHLY and CDR2 is FYNNEI. The CDR3 length is 14 residues. Deletions cut 6 bases from V and 2 bases from J, with 12 bases between. The CDR3 DNA reads TGTGCCAGCAGCGCCCGAGGGTCCACAGATACGCAGTATTTT. Its protein product is CASSARGSTDTQYF.

The CDR3 bases are TGCAGCTGGACTAGCGGGGGGGTTGAGGCCCAGTACTTC. Translating gives CSWTSGGVEAQYF. V and J are TRBV29-1 and TRBJ2-5; 15 bases map to TRBD2. J lost 9 bases, V lost 8 bases, and 7 bases had no gene match. Germline CDR1 is SQVTM and CDR2 is ANQGSEA. The CDR3 sequence is 13 residues long.

The chain carries TRBV7-2 and TRBJ2-7; 7 nucleotides agree with TRBD1. The CDR3 spans 14 residues. V shed 6 bases, J shed 3 bases, and the junction held 8 bases outside the gene matches. Germline assignment: CDR1 SGHTA and CDR2 FQGNSA. The CDR3 reads CASSRTGTVYEQYF. The CDR3 nucleotides read TGTGCCAGCAGTCGGACAGGAACCGTCTACGAGCAGTACTTC.

This clone was observed once. This chain links TRBV19 with TRBJ1-3; D is unresolved. The CDR3 has 11 residues. V dropped 9 bases and J dropped 4 bases, with 7 bases sitting between them. Germline CDR1 LNHDA, CDR2 SQIVND (reference sequence). CDR3 protein: CASQIGNTIYF. The CDR3 DNA reads as TGTGCCAGCCAGATAGGAAACACCATATATTTT.

J is TRBJ1-1 and V is TRBV9; maybe TRBD1 (5 bases). There are 13 residues in the CDR3. Germline V gene lookup returns CDR1 SGDLS and CDR2 YYNGEE. V was trimmed by 3 bases and J by 7 bases, leaving 13 bases between them. In nucleotides, the CDR3 is TGTGCCAGCAGCGCCGGGGGGAGGGGTGAAGCTTTCTTT. Encoded protein: CASSAGGRGEAFF.

The V and J genes are TRBV28 and TRBJ1-2, with D unclear. The V end lost 5 bases, the J end lost 4 bases, and 11 bases lay between the germline ends. The CDR3 consists of 13 residues. Germline V gives CDR1 MDHEN, CDR2 SYDVKM. The CDR3 spells CASSPPGGYGYTF. DNA of the CDR3: TGTGCCAGCAGTCCGCCCGGAGGCTATGGCTACACCTTC.

The chain is built from TRBV7-2 and TRBJ1-2; D unresolved. The CDR3 loop spans 15 amino acids. Germline V gene lookup returns CDR1 SGHTA and CDR2 FQGNSA. The V gene lost 6 bases and the J gene lost 0 bases, with 14 bases spanning the gap. For the CDR3, the DNA is TGTGCCAGCAGATACGGGAACCGCCCTAACTATGGCTACACCTTC. It codes for CASRYGNRPNYGYTF.

The chain has TRBV5-8 and TRBJ2-2; 7 nucleotides line up with TRBD1. There are 14 residues in the CDR3. CDR1 is SGHTS and CDR2 is YDEGEE in the germline V gene. V lost 2 bases and J lost 9; bases outside the gene matches: 7. CDR3 amino acids: CASSLLRDSRELFF. The DNA of the CDR3 is TGTGCCAGCAGCTTACTCAGGGACAGCCGGGAGCTGTTTTTT.

The chain links TRBV7-6 to TRBJ1-1; D may be TRBD1 (6 bases). This CDR3 has 18 residues. Germline V gives CDR1 SGHVS, CDR2 FNYEAQ. V lost 5 bases and J 6 bases, leaving 28 bases between the germline ends. The CDR3 coding sequence is TGTGCCAGCAGCCAACTCGACAGGAGCCTTGTCCATCGGGCTGAAGCTTTCTTT. Amino acid sequence: CASSQLDRSLVHRAEAFF.

The chain recombines TRBV5-4 with TRBJ1-3; D is unresolved. V was cut by 2 bases and J by 0 bases, with 9 bases left in between. Per the germline V gene, CDR1 is SGHNT and CDR2 is YYREEE (reference sequence). The CDR3 spans 15 residues. The DNA for the CDR3 is TGTGCCAGCAGCTTAGAAGCCACCTCTGGAAACACCATATATTTT. Residues: CASSLEATSGNTIYF.